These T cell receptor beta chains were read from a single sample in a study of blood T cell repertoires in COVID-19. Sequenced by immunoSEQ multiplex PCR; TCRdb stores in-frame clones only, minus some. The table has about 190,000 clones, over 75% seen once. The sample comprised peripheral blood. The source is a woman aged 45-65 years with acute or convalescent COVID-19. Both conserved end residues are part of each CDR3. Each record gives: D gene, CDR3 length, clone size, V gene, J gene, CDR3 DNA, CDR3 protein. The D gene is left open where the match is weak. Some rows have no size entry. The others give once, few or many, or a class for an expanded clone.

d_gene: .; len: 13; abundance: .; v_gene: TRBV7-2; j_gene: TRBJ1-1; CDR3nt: TGTGCCAGCAGCTTACGGGGGGCTGGTGAAGCTTTCTTT; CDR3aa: CASSLRGAGEAFF
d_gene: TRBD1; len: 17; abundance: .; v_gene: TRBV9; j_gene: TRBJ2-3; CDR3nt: TGTGCCAGCAGCTCCCGGGACAGGGGGCCGGGAGAAGATACGCAGTATTTT; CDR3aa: CASSSRDRGPGEDTQYF
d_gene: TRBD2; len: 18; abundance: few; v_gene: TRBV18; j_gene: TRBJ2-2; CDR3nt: TGTGCCAGCTCACCTTACATTACTAGCGGATCCGCCGCCGGGGAGCTGTTTTTT; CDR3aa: CASSPYITSGSAAGELFF
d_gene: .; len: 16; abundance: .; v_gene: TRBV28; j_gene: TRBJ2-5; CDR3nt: TGTGCCAGCAGTTCCCTATCCCAGGGTGTAGGAGAGACCCAGTACTTC; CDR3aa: CASSSLSQGVGETQYF
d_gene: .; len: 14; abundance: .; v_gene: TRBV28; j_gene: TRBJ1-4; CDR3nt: TGTGCCAGCTCTCTCACAGGGTCTTGGGAAAAACTGTTTTTT; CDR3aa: CASSLTGSWEKLFF
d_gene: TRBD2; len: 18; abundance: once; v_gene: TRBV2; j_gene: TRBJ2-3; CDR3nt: TGTGCCAGCAAAAGAACTATAGCGGGGGCCGTAAGCACAGATACGCAGTATTTT; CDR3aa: CASKRTIAGAVSTDTQYF
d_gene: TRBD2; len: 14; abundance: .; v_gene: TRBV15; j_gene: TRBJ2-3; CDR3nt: TGTGCCACCAGCCCGGGACTAGCGGGAGATACGCAGTATTTT; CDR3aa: CATSPGLAGDTQYF
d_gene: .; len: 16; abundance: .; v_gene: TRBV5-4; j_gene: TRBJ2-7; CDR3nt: TGTGCCAGCAGCTTACTCACAGGAGAGCTATTCTACGAGCAGTACTTC; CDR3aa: CASSLLTGELFYEQYF
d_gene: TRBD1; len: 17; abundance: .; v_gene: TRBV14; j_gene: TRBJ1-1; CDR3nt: TGTGCCAGCAGCCAAGGGGGTTGGACAGGGAGAATCACTGAAGCTTTCTTT; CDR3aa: CASSQGGWTGRITEAFF
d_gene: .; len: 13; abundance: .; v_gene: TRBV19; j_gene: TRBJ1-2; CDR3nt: TGTGCCAGTAGCAACGACGGGTACTATGGCTACACCTTC; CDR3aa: CASSNDGYYGYTF
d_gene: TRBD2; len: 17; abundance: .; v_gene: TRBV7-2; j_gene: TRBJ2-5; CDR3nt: TGTGCCAGCAGCTTTGAACTAGCGGGAGGGGCGGGGGAGACCCAGTACTTC; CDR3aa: CASSFELAGGAGETQYF
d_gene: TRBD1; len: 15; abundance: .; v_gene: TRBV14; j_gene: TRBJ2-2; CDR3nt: TGTGCCAGCAGCCGATCAAAGGGACAGACCGGGGAGCTGTTTTTT; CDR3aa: CASSRSKGQTGELFF
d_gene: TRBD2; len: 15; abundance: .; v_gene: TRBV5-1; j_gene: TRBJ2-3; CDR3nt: TGCGCCAGCAGCTTGACCGGGGGGTTCACAGATACGCAGTATTTT; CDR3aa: CASSLTGGFTDTQYF
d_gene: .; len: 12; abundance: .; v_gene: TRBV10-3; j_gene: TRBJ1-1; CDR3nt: TGTGCCATCAGTGAGTCCCTAACTGAAGCTTTCTTT; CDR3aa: CAISESLTEAFF
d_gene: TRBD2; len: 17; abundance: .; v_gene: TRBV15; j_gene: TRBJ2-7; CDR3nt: TGTGCCACCAGCAGAGATAGTGGGACTAGCGTCGCCTACGAGCAGTACTTC; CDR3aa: CATSRDSGTSVAYEQYF
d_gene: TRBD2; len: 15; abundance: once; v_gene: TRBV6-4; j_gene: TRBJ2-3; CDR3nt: TGTGCCAGCAGTCGAAACGGTGGGGGGGCAGATACGCAGTATTTT; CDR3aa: CASSRNGGGADTQYF
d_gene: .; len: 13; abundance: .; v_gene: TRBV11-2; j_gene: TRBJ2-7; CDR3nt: TGTGCCAGCAGCTTAGGGACTTTCTACGAGCAGTACTTC; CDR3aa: CASSLGTFYEQYF
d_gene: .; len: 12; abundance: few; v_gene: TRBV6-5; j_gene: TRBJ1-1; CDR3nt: TGTGCCAGCAGCCTAACAGGATTAGAAGCTTTCTTT; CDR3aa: CASSLTGLEAFF
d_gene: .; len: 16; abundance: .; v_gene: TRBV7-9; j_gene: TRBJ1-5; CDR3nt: TGTGCCAGCACCAAACAGGGAACCTATAGCAATCAGCCCCAGCATTTT; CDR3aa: CASTKQGTYSNQPQHF
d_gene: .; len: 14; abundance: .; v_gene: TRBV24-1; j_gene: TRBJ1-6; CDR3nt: TGTGCCACCAGTGAGCGAAGCCCTAATTCACCCCTCCACTTT; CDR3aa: CATSERSPNSPLHF
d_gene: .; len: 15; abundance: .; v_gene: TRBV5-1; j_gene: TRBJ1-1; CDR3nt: TGCGCCAGCAGCTGGGGACACGCGGCCGACACTGAAGCTTTCTTT; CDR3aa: CASSWGHAADTEAFF
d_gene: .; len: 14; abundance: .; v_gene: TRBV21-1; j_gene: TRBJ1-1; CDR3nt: TGTGCCCGAGAAATAGGACAGGGAGAGGCTGAAGCTTTCTTT; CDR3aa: CAREIGQGEAEAFF